The 2 T cell receptor beta chains listed next were all sequenced from one sample in a study of Graves' ophthalmopathy and Graves' hyperthyroidism. RNA transcripts were the template, and TCR beta CDR3 regions were amplified from them. The first-round RT-PCR employed HTBI primers together with the Qiagen OneStep RT-PCR kit. A multiplex PCR was then performed as the second round. TCRdb analysed the multiplex PCR reads with MiXCR anew, one entry per CDR3 protein. The top ten clones hold 8.5% to 14% of a sample with over a million distinct CDR3 sequences, about two fifths of them seen once. Sequenced sample: peripheral blood or thyroid tissue (not recorded which). Receptors originate from an adult man with Graves' hyperthyroidism.

V usage is TRBV27 and J usage is TRBJ1-5; TRBD1 matches at 9 bases. After removal of 6 bases from V and 5 bases from J, the junction contained 8 bases not matched to a gene. The CDR3 has 15 residues. Looked up from germline, CDR1 is MNHEY and CDR2 is SMNVEV (reference sequence). The CDR3 bases are TGTGCCAGCAGGCGCCGACAGGGGGAAGATCAGCCCCAGCATTTT. Protein product: CASRRRQGEDQPQHF.

This clonotype was found many times. V gene TRBV2 combines with J gene TRBJ1-5; 7 bases line up with TRBD1. Germline CDR1 reads SNHLY; CDR2 reads FYNNEI. The CDR3 is 15 amino acids. V shed 3 bases and J 5 bases; nucleotides not matched to a gene: 7. The CDR3 spells CASSDRGQVYQPQHF. The CDR3 region has the DNA TGTGCCAGCAGTGACCGAGGACAGGTTTATCAGCCCCAGCATTTT. The full variable domain, with the rest looked up from reference TRBV2 and TRBJ1-5, is EPEVTQTPSHQVTQMGQEVILRCVPISNHLYFYWYRQILGQKVEFLVSFYNNEISEKSEIFDDQFSVERPDGSNFTLKIRSTKLEDSAMYFCASSDRGQVYQPQHFGDGTRLSIL.